The sample holds one count of the clone carrying this T cell receptor (beta chain). The sample comes from a study of T cell responses to AZD1222 COVID-19 vaccine. Clones were sequenced by immunoSEQ multiplex PCR, and TCRdb holds only the in-frame ones, with some missing. The profile covers roughly 120,000 clones, with 70% to 90% appearing a single time and approximately 15% taken by the ten largest. Trimming took off 0 bases at V and 2 bases at J, with 20 bases between the two ends. Germline CDR1 is SQVTM and CDR2 is ANQGSEA. This CDR3 spans 18 amino acids. This sequence was found in an adult who received the AZD1222 COVID-19 vaccine. The J gene is TRBJ1-5, the V gene TRBV29-1; D gene uncertain. The material was peripheral blood, obtained 28 days after the second AZD1222 dose. The chain's CDR3 is CSVEEGQAARSGNQPQHF. Here the CDR3 DNA reads TGCAGCGTTGAAGAAGGGCAGGCGGCCAGGTCGGGCAATCAGCCCCAGCATTTT.